This TCR beta chain was documented in a study of cytomegalovirus exposure and HLA in healthy donors. The CDR3 runs to 15 residues. The germline V gene has CDR1 LGHNA and CDR2 YSLEER. V trimming: 0 bases; J trimming: 5 bases; junction bases outside the gene matches: 3. The PCR made use of 60 Vbeta and 13 Jbeta primers. This table comes from immunoSEQ multiplex PCR, and its TCRdb copy is limited to in-frame clones, with some not included. The sample yields tens of thousands of clones, of which the top ten take up 1.3% to 1.5%. The sequenced sample was PBMCs. V and J are TRBV4-3 and TRBJ2-7, with TRBD1 identical over 11 bases. The TCR was taken from a woman aged 60 to 75 in good health and CMV-seronegative. The CDR3: CASSQDRTGGDEQYF. As DNA, the CDR3 is TGCGCCAGCAGCCAAGACCGGACAGGGGGCGACGAGCAGTACTTC.